This T cell receptor (beta chain) was profiled in a study of regulatory dendritic cells for organ transplantation. Study details: Regulatory dendritic cells came from monocytes given vitamin D3 and IL-10. General study points: The authors noted considerable between-person heterogeneity in alloreactive memory CD8+ cells. Memory T cells were less diverse than naive, with memory CD8+ most oligoclonal.

Sorted T cells were CFSE-labeled and cultured five to six days with allogeneic regulatory or mature dendritic cells at 1:10. V was pared by 3 bases and J by 7 bases, with 4 bases of the junction left unmatched. Germline V gene sequence: CDR1 KGHSH, CDR2 LQKENI. The length of the CDR3 is 15 residues. Some clones are missing from TCRdb's copy, which holds only in-frame ones; the method was immunoSEQ multiplex PCR. This sample has roughly 20,000 clones, with 80% to 90% found just once. This clone was recorded once. What it binds is unknown. The receptor was derived from a human donor in good health. The rearrangement joins TRBV18 to TRBJ2-2, with 11 bases identical to TRBD2. The sequenced material came from naive CD4+ T cells from blood cultured with regulatory dendritic cells. The subset denotes: CD45RA+ naive T cells. The CDR3 DNA reads as TGTGCCAGCTCACCGGGACTAGCGGTTCACGGGGAGCTGTTTTTT. The encoded protein is CASSPGLAVHGELFF.